These 5 T cell receptor beta chains share one sample of origin, sequenced in a study of OX40 agonist ivuxolimab in advanced cancers. Sequencing was performed with immunoSEQ multiplex PCR; in TCRdb, only in-frame clones are kept and a portion is missing. The sample lists 48,000 or so clones, approximately 91% occurring once. Sequenced material: CD4+ or CD8+ T cells sorted from blood, taken in a trial of the OX40 agonist ivuxolimab. The source of these receptors is an adult with an advanced solid tumor such as melanoma, head and neck, liver or kidney cancer.

The chain combines TRBV10-1 with TRBJ1-5; 9 nucleotides match TRBD1. Trimming removed 5 bases from V and 0 bases from J; junction bases left unmatched: 5. From germline, CDR1 is WNHNN and CDR2 SYGVQD (reference sequence). This CDR3 contains 16 residues. CDR3 bases: TGCGCCAGCAGTCCGGGACAGGGCTTTAGCAATCAGCCCCAGCATTTT. It specifies CASSPGQGFSNQPQHF.

The genes are TRBV6-5 and TRBJ2-1, with D uncertain. This CDR3 has 15 amino acids. From germline, CDR1 is MNHEY and CDR2 SVGAGI. Trimming removed 2 bases from V and 0 bases from J, with 8 bases in between. CDR3 protein: CASSYLGSSYNEQFF. CDR3 in DNA: TGTGCCAGCAGTTACCTTGGCAGCTCCTACAATGAGCAGTTCTTC.

In the case of this clone: Other DNA sequences in the sample encode the same CDR3. This chain connects TRBV7-9 to TRBJ1-1, with D possibly TRBD1 on 5 matching bases. Deletions cut 4 bases from V and 0 bases from J, with 18 bases between. CDR1 and CDR2 (germline): SEHNR, FQNEAQ (reference sequence). CDR3 size: 17 residues. The CDR3 is CASSSESREIMNTEAFF. DNA for the CDR3: TGTGCCAGCAGCTCCGAAAGCAGGGAGATCATGAACACTGAAGCTTTCTTT. The full variable domain, with the rest looked up from reference TRBV7-9 and TRBJ1-1, is DTGVSQNPRHKITKRGQNVTFRCDPISEHNRLYWYRQTLGQGPEFLTYFQNEAQLEKSRLLSDRFSAERPKGSFSTLEIQRTEQGDSAMYLCASSSESREIMNTEAFFGQGTRLTVV.

This sequence joins TRBV27 and TRBJ2-2, with 12 positions matching TRBD2. The junction had 5 bases not matched to a gene; V was cut back by 7 bases and J by 5 bases. Germline V gene sequence: CDR1 MNHEY, CDR2 SMNVEV (reference sequence). The CDR3 consists of 15 residues. The CDR3 protein is CASTPSGGGTGELFF. The CDR3 DNA is TGTGCCAGCACCCCTAGCGGGGGGGGGACCGGGGAGCTGTTTTTT.

The chain couples TRBV21-1 to TRBJ2-1; TRBD2 was called by the table and not checked on the DNA. TRBV21-1 is shown as a pseudogene. This CDR3 region has 16 residues. Here the CDR3 reads CASELAHTSSYNEQFF. The CDR3 nucleotides are TGTGCCAGCGAACTAGCGCATACAAGCTCCTACAATGAGCAGTTCTTC.